In its sample, the clone carrying this TCR beta chain was seen once. This CDR3 spans 12 amino acids. The protocol was immunoSEQ multiplex PCR, while the TCRdb copy is restricted to in-frame clones and leaves out a portion. The data contain some 67,000 clones, 70% to 90% of them seen just once; the ten biggest clones take up 0.45% to 0.6%. This sample is drawn from a study of OX40 agonist ivuxolimab in advanced cancers. About the research overall: An agonistic anti-OX40 (CD134) antibody, ivuxolimab, was used to treat the patients.

The sequence was collected from an adult with an advanced solid tumor such as melanoma, head and neck, liver or kidney cancer. The chain recombines TRBV21-1 with TRBJ2-7; the table's D call of TRBD2 was not tested on the DNA. TRBV21-1 is flagged as a pseudogene. The sequences come from CD4+ or CD8+ T cells sorted from blood, collected in a trial of the OX40 agonist ivuxolimab. CDR3 DNA: TGTGCCAGCAGCCCGCGGTACTACGAGCAGTACTTC. It encodes CASSPRYYEQYF.